These T cell receptor beta chains were read from a single sample in a study of cytomegalovirus exposure and HLA in healthy donors. Method: immunoSEQ multiplex PCR; TCRdb's copy keeps in-frame clones and lacks some. The sample has under 250,000 clones, about 89% seen once; the top ten hold 1.1%. Specimen: PBMCs. These TCRs come from a woman aged 18-35 years in good health and CMV-seronegative. Both conserved end residues are trimmed from each CDR3.

len,v_gene,CDR3aa
14,TRBV4-1,ASSQAHGTPYNEQF
12,TRBV10-3,AISDEGAPYEQY
13,TRBV4-1,ASSSGGQPQETQY
12,TRBV19,ASRSGGAATEAF
12,TRBV19,ASSIFGRGNEQF
12,TRBV4-1,ASSPSPLLYEQY
11,TRBV4-1,ASSQVLEEPQH
12,TRBV28,ASSLDGTANEQF
11,TRBV5-4,ASSITGVGEQY
14,TRBV4-1,ASSQDGGLRGTEAF
11,TRBV6-1,ASRGTGNQPQH
11,TRBV10-2,ASSESFRDTIY
18,TRBV18,ASSPLPSGAAKTNTGELF
12,TRBV6-1,ASSVRGRNTEAF
12,TRBV7-8,ASSLDGNTGELF
15,TRBV5-1,ASSHAGTSGGYNEQF
13,TRBV2,ASSGPSGRGETQY
12,TRBV10-3,AMASSGGTYEQY
13,TRBV29-1,SVEGQGWFTDTQY
12,TRBV9,ASTLGGVADTQY
13,TRBV30,AACLSGRARETQY